A single sample is the source of the 16 T cell receptor beta chains below, sequenced in a study of cytomegalovirus exposure and HLA in healthy donors (dated by TCRdb to about 2017). Receptors were amplified or captured by the immunoSEQ multiplex PCR assay. A mixture of 60 forward primers for TCR Vbeta segments and 13 reverse primers for TCR Jbeta segments was used in the multiplex PCR. In TCRdb, the immuneACCESS table is reduced to in-frame sequences with V and J assigned. These tables do not hold every clone; where another copy was compared, an unresolved V gene accounts for under half, and the others remain unexplained. The sample has about 110,000 clones on record, more than 60% of them singletons. The ten largest clones take up roughly 3.6% of the sample. Sequenced: PBMCs. All receptors come from a man in his fifties or sixties in good health and CMV-seronegative.

The V and J genes are TRBV30 and TRBJ1-2; D is uncertain. This CDR3 has 13 amino acids. The V end was cut by 5 bases, the J end by 4 bases, with 14 bases between. The germline gives CDR1 GTSNPN, CDR2 SVGIG (reference sequence). CDR3 protein: CAWQDLLGYGYTF. As DNA, the CDR3 is TGTGCCTGGCAGGATCTACTAGGCTATGGCTACACCTTC.

The chain has TRBV9 and TRBJ2-5; 9 bases align to TRBD1. The CDR3 runs to 16 residues. The germline V gene encodes CDR1 SGDLS and CDR2 YYNGEE. V shed 2 bases, J shed 3 bases, and the junction held 8 bases outside the gene matches. CDR3 in amino acids: CASSVRPGTGKETQYF. The CDR3 DNA reads as TGTGCCAGCAGCGTGCGTCCCGGGACAGGGAAAGAGACCCAGTACTTC.

The CDR3 DNA reads TGTGCCAGCAGCCAAGCCCACAGGGGCTTGGTCTTGGAAGAGACCCAGTACTTC. Protein sequence: CASSQAHRGLVLEETQYF. V gene TRBV14 combines with J gene TRBJ2-5; 7 nucleotides match TRBD1. The germline V gene encodes CDR1 SGHDN and CDR2 FVKESK. The ends lost 1 base at V and 3 bases at J; junction bases unmatched: 14. The CDR3 consists of 18 residues. Full variable domain (missing parts from reference TRBV14 and TRBJ2-5): EAGVTQFPSHSVIEKGQTVTLRCDPISGHDNLYWYRRVMGKEIKFLLHFVKESKQDESGMPNNRFLAERTGGTYSTLKVQPAELEDSGVYFCASSQAHRGLVLEETQYFGPGTRLLVL.

The J gene is TRBJ1-2, the V gene TRBV19; 10 bases are a match to TRBD1. CDR3 length: 16 residues. Germline CDR1 and CDR2: LNHDA and SQIVND (reference sequence). V lost 7 bases, J lost 8 bases, and 16 bases stayed unmatched. In DNA, the CDR3 is TGTGCCAGTATCCCCACAACGACAGGGGGCGCGTGGGGCTACACCTTC. Amino acids: CASIPTTTGGAWGYTF.

The gene calls are TRBV2 and TRBJ1-1; maybe TRBD1 (5 bases). The germline gives CDR1 SNHLY, CDR2 FYNNEI. The CDR3 contains 18 residues. Trimming shortened V by 8 bases and J by 5 bases, and 30 bases separated the two germline ends. The CDR3 DNA sequence: TGTGCCAGCTTTCCCTTATCGGTGGCAGGGAGGCAGAGAACTGAAGCTTTCTTT. Translation: CASFPLSVAGRQRTEAFF.

The chain recombines TRBV21-1 with TRBJ2-7; the table's TRBD1 call for D was not verified on the DNA. TRBV21-1 is recorded as a pseudogene. The CDR3 runs to 19 residues. The CDR3 bases are TGTGCCAGCAGCAAAGCGCGGGGGGACAGGGGGAATCTATCCTACGAGCAGTACGTC. Protein product: CASSKARGDRGNLSYEQYV.

The J gene is TRBJ1-1, the V gene TRBV5-1; the D is unclear. Trimming cost V 4 bases and J 1 base, with 8 bases left between them. The CDR3 runs 13 residues. Germline loops: CDR1 SGHRS, CDR2 YFSETQ. The CDR3 loop reads CASSPLGNTEAFF. For the CDR3, the DNA is TGCGCCAGCAGCCCCCTAGGGAACACTGAAGCTTTCTTT.

The V call is TRBV28, the J call TRBJ1-1, with 11 bases fitting TRBD1. The V gene end was trimmed by 1 base and the J gene end by 4 bases; junction bases not matched to a gene: 2. CDR1 and CDR2 (germline): MDHEN, SYDVKM. CDR3 length: 15 residues. The CDR3 loop is CASSLLGQGGTEAFF. CDR3 DNA: TGTGCCAGCAGTTTATTGGGACAGGGGGGCACTGAAGCTTTCTTT. The variable domain in full, with the rest retrieved from reference TRBV28 and TRBJ1-1, is DVKVTQSSRYLVKRTGEKVFLECVQDMDHENMFWYRQDPGLGLRLIYFSYDVKMKEKGDIPEGYSVSREKKERFSLILESASTNQTSMYLCASSLLGQGGTEAFFGQGTRLTVV.

The chain recombines TRBV21-1 with TRBJ1-3; the table's D call, TRBD1, has no DNA check behind it. TRBV21-1 is annotated as a pseudogene. The CDR3 has 13 residues. The CDR3 spells CAFEDSSGNTIYF. The CDR3 coding sequence is TGTGCCTTTGAGGACAGCTCTGGAAACACCATATATTTT.

The rearrangement uses TRBV5-1 and TRBJ2-1, with D perhaps TRBD1 (7 bases). This CDR3 is 16 amino acids long. With 0 bases removed from V and 4 bases from J, the gap between germline ends came to 14 bases. From germline, CDR1 is SGHRS and CDR2 YFSETQ. The CDR3 spells CASSLDMAGGYNEQFF. CDR3 DNA: TGCGCCAGCAGCTTGGATATGGCAGGGGGGTACAATGAGCAGTTCTTC.

The genes are TRBV7-6 and TRBJ2-5, with TRBD2 identical over 14 bases. The CDR3 extends over 14 amino acids. The V and J ends lost 5 bases and 7 bases, in that order; junction bases with no gene match: 3. In germline, CDR1 is SGHVS, CDR2 FNYEAQ. CDR3 in DNA: TGTGCCAGCAGCGTGGGACTAGCGGGGGCGACCCAGTACTTC. Its translation is CASSVGLAGATQYF.

The V call is TRBV7-9, the J call TRBJ2-5, with D possibly TRBD2 on 7 matching bases. This CDR3 comprises 15 residues. Germline lookup yields CDR1 SEHNR and CDR2 FQNEAQ (reference sequence). V was trimmed by 1 base and J by 5 bases, leaving 14 bases between them. CDR3 nucleotides: TGTGCCAGCAGCTTAGACGGGGGGCGAGGGGAGACCCAGTACTTC. Its translation is CASSLDGGRGETQYF.

The chain couples TRBV19 to TRBJ2-1; 9 positions match TRBD1. J was trimmed by 0 bases and V by 7 bases; bases with no gene match: 4. The germline V gene encodes CDR1 LNHDA and CDR2 SQIVND (reference sequence). The CDR3 consists of 15 residues. The CDR3 nucleotides read TGTGCCAGTAAAAAGACAGGGGGCTCCTACAATGAGCAGTTCTTC. Encoded protein: CASKKTGGSYNEQFF.

The rearrangement links TRBV19 to TRBJ1-4, with unresolved D. This CDR3 is 13 amino acids long. The V end lost 5 bases, the J end lost 5 bases, and 9 bases lay between the germline ends. The germline V gene has CDR1 LNHDA and CDR2 SQIVND (reference sequence). The CDR3 is CASSGRANEKLFF. The CDR3 bases are TGTGCCAGTAGTGGGCGCGCGAATGAAAAACTGTTTTTT.

V usage is TRBV5-1 and J usage is TRBJ2-2; TRBD2 matches 10 bases. Losses at the gene ends were 4 bases for V and 5 bases for J; bases not matched to a gene: 5. CDR1 is SGHRS and CDR2 is YFSETQ in the germline V gene. This CDR3 spans 15 amino acids. CDR3 nucleotides: TGCGCCAGCAGCGGTCTAGCGGGGGAAACCGGGGAGCTGTTTTTT. Translation gives CASSGLAGETGELFF.

This chain joins TRBV2 and TRBJ1-5; a possible D gene is TRBD1 (6 bases). Germline lookup yields CDR1 SNHLY and CDR2 FYNNEI. The CDR3 covers 15 residues. V dropped 7 bases and J dropped 4 bases, with 17 bases sitting between them. CDR3 protein: CASTFDRSPNQPQHF. For the CDR3, the DNA is TGTGCCAGCACCTTCGACAGGAGCCCTAATCAGCCCCAGCATTTT.